The clone carrying this T cell receptor (beta chain) was detected a few times. The CDR3 contains 13 residues. Germline CDR1 is SGHNT and CDR2 is YYREEE (reference sequence). The V end was cut by 1 base, the J end by 7 bases, with 12 bases between. The source of the sample is a study of blood T cell repertoires in COVID-19. The wider study: Some COVID-19 samples were acute and others convalescent; all came from the United States, Italy and Spain.

Only in-frame clones appear in the TCRdb table, and some are missing; sequencing was by immunoSEQ multiplex PCR. The sample yields tens of thousands of clones, 80% to 85% seen once. This chain connects TRBV5-4 to TRBJ2-7, with a tentative D call TRBD2 (6 bases). The specimen was peripheral blood. The receptor was isolated from a woman aged 80 or over with active or convalescent COVID-19. CDR3 in amino acids: CASSLNGRIEQYF. The CDR3 DNA reads TGTGCCAGCAGCTTGAATGGGAGGATAGAGCAGTACTTC.